This T cell receptor beta chain came from a study of blood T cell repertoires in COVID-19. Data came from immunoSEQ multiplex PCR; TCRdb stores just in-frame clones and leaves some out. The sample has about 84,000 clones; about 68% are singletons. The origin of this receptor is a man over 45 with active or convalescent COVID-19. The sample was peripheral blood.

CDR3: CASSFLASGGTGELFF. As DNA, the CDR3 is TGTGCCAGCAGCTTCCTGGCTAGCGGGGGGACCGGGGAGCTGTTTTTT. The chain joins TRBV7-3 to TRBJ2-2; TRBD2 matches 11 bases. J lost 5 bases, V lost 3 bases, and 5 bases had no gene match. Germline V gene sequence: CDR1 SGHTA, CDR2 FQGTGA. CDR3 size: 16 residues.